One sample yielded the 11 T cell receptor beta chains listed below, sequenced in a study of cytomegalovirus exposure and HLA in healthy donors. The study ran its PCR with 60 Vbeta and 13 Jbeta primers. Measured with immunoSEQ multiplex PCR; TCRdb has only the in-frame clones, and not every one. Among some 150,000 clones, roughly 65% were seen once, and the ten largest hold approximately 1.8%. Source material: PBMCs. These receptors all come from a woman aged 25 to 39 in good health and CMV-seronegative.

The chain links TRBV5-1 to TRBJ2-6; the D gene is possibly TRBD1 (6 bases). CDR1 SGHRS and CDR2 YFSETQ come from the germline V gene. This CDR3 contains 16 residues. Trimming pared 0 bases from V and 1 base from J, leaving 8 bases between. The CDR3 nucleotides are TGCGCCAGCAGCTTGGGGGGGCAGTCTGGGGCCAACGTCCTGACTTTC. This encodes CASSLGGQSGANVLTF.

The CDR3 nucleotides are TGTGCCAGCAGCCCCGGGTGGTACTCTGGAAACACCATATATTTT. Its protein is CASSPGWYSGNTIYF. The chain couples TRBV28 to TRBJ1-3, with D hard to call. Trimming cost V 6 bases and J 0 bases, with 12 bases left between them. The CDR3 runs 15 residues. Germline V lookup: CDR1 MDHEN, CDR2 SYDVKM.

The CDR3 sequence is CASSVRDRTSTDTQYF. As DNA, the CDR3 is TGTGCCAGCAGCGTCCGGGACAGGACTAGCACAGATACGCAGTATTTT. The J gene is TRBJ2-3, the V gene TRBV11-2; 8 bases map to TRBD1. Germline V gives CDR1 SGHAT, CDR2 FQNNGV. The CDR3 loop spans 16 amino acids. V gave up 5 bases and J gave up 0 bases; unmatched junction bases: 7.

The chain uses TRBV2 and TRBJ2-6; D uncertain. The CDR3 loop spans 14 amino acids. With 4 bases removed from V and 0 bases from J, the gap between germline ends came to 4 bases. In germline, CDR1 is SNHLY, CDR2 FYNNEI. CDR3 DNA sequence: TGTGCCAGCAGTGCGAGCTCTGGGGCCAACGTCCTGACTTTC. Amino acid sequence: CASSASSGANVLTF.

This clone has a single count. CDR3 sequence reads: CASGGQTNEKLFF. Here the CDR3 DNA reads TGTGCCAGCGGGGGACAGACTAATGAAAAACTGTTTTTT. V is TRBV28 and J is TRBJ1-4; 7 bases line up with TRBD1. From germline, CDR1 is MDHEN and CDR2 SYDVKM. This CDR3 has 13 residues. After removal of 8 bases from V and 2 bases from J, the junction contained 2 bases not matched to a gene.

The chain joins TRBV5-1 to TRBJ2-2, with 10 bases lining up with TRBD2. V was pared by 3 bases and J by 1 base, with 9 bases of the junction left unmatched. The CDR3 spans 18 residues. Germline V CDR1 and CDR2: SGHRS, YFSETQ. CDR3 nucleotide sequence: TGCGCCAGCAGCTCAAACGGACTAGCGGCGCTGAACACCGGGGAGCTGTTTTTT. It specifies CASSSNGLAALNTGELFF.

CDR3 sequence: CAISESSETQYF. CDR3 DNA sequence: TGTGCCATCAGTGAGTCGAGTGAGACCCAGTACTTC. V gene TRBV10-3 combines with J gene TRBJ2-5; no definite D call. Germline-derived CDR1 and CDR2 are ENHRY and SYGVKD. V was clipped by 0 bases and J by 5 bases, with 4 bases between them. The CDR3 contains 12 residues.

There are a few counts of this clone. The V and J genes are TRBV18 and TRBJ2-7; D gene uncertain. The CDR3 extends over 14 amino acids. The germline V gene encodes CDR1 KGHSH and CDR2 LQKENI. V was clipped by 3 bases and J by 0 bases, with 9 bases between them. The CDR3 DNA reads TGTGCCAGCTCACCCGGAGTGAGCTCCTACGAGCAGTACTTC. It is translated as CASSPGVSSYEQYF.

The chain is built from TRBV27 and TRBJ2-7; 10 bases align to TRBD1. Germline-derived CDR1 and CDR2 are MNHEY and SMNVEV (reference sequence). After removal of 5 bases from V and 3 bases from J, the junction contained 4 bases not matched to a gene. The CDR3 is made up of 14 amino acids. Here the CDR3 reads CASSRDRGIYEQYF. CDR3 DNA sequence: TGTGCCAGCAGTCGGGACAGGGGAATCTACGAGCAGTACTTC.

The chain has TRBV7-6 and TRBJ2-2; 9 bases are a match to TRBD1. Germline loops: CDR1 SGHVS, CDR2 FNYEAQ. The CDR3 runs to 16 residues. V gave up 5 bases and J gave up 5 bases; unmatched junction bases: 9. The CDR3 is CASSLTGGASTGELFF. For the CDR3, the DNA is TGTGCCAGCAGCCTCACAGGGGGCGCTTCTACCGGGGAGCTGTTTTTT.

The chain couples TRBV7-9 to TRBJ1-4, with 9 bases matching TRBD1. Germline V CDR1 and CDR2: SEHNR, FQNEAQ (reference sequence). Germline trimming cut 4 bases from V and 5 bases from J; bases unmatched to any gene: 2. The CDR3 length is 14 residues. The CDR3 loop is CASSSGTGNEKLFF. DNA of the CDR3: TGTGCCAGCAGCTCCGGGACAGGGAATGAAAAACTGTTTTTT.